The entry below gives a single T cell receptor (beta chain) sequence along with its context. The ends were cut back, 3 bases at V and 1 base at J, with 9 bases in the middle. Germline V CDR1 and CDR2: SGHDT, YYEEEE. The CDR3 loop spans 14 amino acids. A single record per CDR3 protein comes from TCRdb applying MiXCR to the RT-PCR reads. The table records fewer than 800,000 distinct CDR3 sequences, 13% to 15% of them present only once. The V gene is TRBV5-6, the J gene TRBJ2-3, with D possibly being TRBD2 (5 bases). The receptor was isolated from a female donor in good health, serving as a healthy control. The sample taken for sequencing was memory CD4+ T cells from blood. This chain's CDR3 is CASSSEDRTDTQYF. The CDR3 DNA reads as TGTGCCAGCAGCTCGGAGGATCGCACAGATACGCAGTATTTT.